The next 21 T cell receptor beta chains were all read from a single sample in a study of T cell responses to AZD1222 COVID-19 vaccine. This table comes from immunoSEQ multiplex PCR, and its TCRdb copy is limited to in-frame clones, with some not included. The sample includes around 140,000 clones, approximately 90% of them seen just once. This specimen was peripheral blood, taken on day 0 of AZD1222 vaccination. These receptor sequences come from an adult in good health.

This clone turned up a few times. The genes are TRBV19 and TRBJ1-4; a possible D gene is TRBD1 (5 bases). Germline loops: CDR1 LNHDA, CDR2 SQIVND (reference sequence). Between the trimmed V and J ends, which lost 0 bases and 14 bases, there was a span of 13 bases. The CDR3 runs 13 residues. In DNA, the CDR3 is TGTGCCAGTAGTATAGAGGGACCGAGGGGCCTGTTTTTT. Translation gives CASSIEGPRGLFF.

The chain employs TRBV19 and TRBJ1-5; 7 bases fit TRBD1. CDR3 length equals 15 residues. The germline gives CDR1 LNHDA, CDR2 SQIVND (reference sequence). Germline trimming cut 3 bases from V and 6 bases from J; bases unmatched to any gene: 8. CDR3 DNA: TGTGCCAGTAGTATGGCCAGACAGGGAGGTCAGCCCCAGCATTTT. Translated: CASSMARQGGQPQHF. Full variable domain (rest looked up from reference TRBV19 and TRBJ1-5): DGGITQSPKYLFRKEGQNVTLSCEQNLNHDAMYWYRQDPGQGLRLIYYSQIVNDFQKGDIAEGYSVSREKKESFPLTVTSAQKNPTAFYLCASSMARQGGQPQHFGDGTRLSIL.

The chain joins TRBV2 to TRBJ1-1, with 7 bases lining up with TRBD1. V gave up 3 bases and J gave up 4 bases; unmatched junction bases: 8. The CDR3 is made up of 15 amino acids. Germline CDR1 reads SNHLY; CDR2 reads FYNNEI. The CDR3, as DNA: TGTGCCAGCAGTGACGAACAGGGGATCGGCACTGAAGCTTTCTTT. Its translation: CASSDEQGIGTEAFF.

The chain uses TRBV9 and TRBJ1-1, with D unresolved. Germline-derived CDR1 and CDR2 are SGDLS and YYNGEE. This CDR3 is 14 amino acids long. The V gene lost 0 bases and the J gene lost 8 bases, with 14 bases spanning the gap. Here the CDR3 DNA reads TGTGCCAGCAGCGTAGATGGCCGCGGGAACGAAGCTTTCTTT. Translated, it gives CASSVDGRGNEAFF.

The V and J genes are TRBV9 and TRBJ1-1; D is possibly TRBD1 (6 bases). This CDR3 spans 15 amino acids. With 1 base removed from V and 6 bases from J, the gap between germline ends came to 16 bases. The germline V gene has CDR1 SGDLS and CDR2 YYNGEE. CDR3 sequence: CASSVQGSGRAEAFF. Here the CDR3 DNA reads TGTGCCAGCAGCGTACAGGGGTCCGGGCGCGCTGAAGCTTTCTTT.

The V and J genes are TRBV11-3 and TRBJ2-1; D is perhaps TRBD1 (5 bases). V shed 6 bases and J shed 8 bases, with 11 bases lying between them. The CDR3 runs to 12 residues. Germline V gives CDR1 SGHNT, CDR2 YENEEA. The CDR3: CASRKGWDEQFF. CDR3 coding DNA: TGTGCCAGCAGAAAGGGGTGGGATGAGCAGTTCTTC.

The chain combines TRBV7-9 with TRBJ2-1, with D hard to call. Germline lookup yields CDR1 SEHNR and CDR2 FQNEAQ (reference sequence). With 5 bases removed from V and 5 bases from J, the gap between germline ends came to 4 bases. There are 11 residues in the CDR3. In nucleotides, the CDR3 is TGTGCCAGCAGCCCTGACAATGAGCAGTTCTTC. Amino acids: CASSPDNEQFF.

This sequence joins TRBV5-4 and TRBJ2-7; TRBD2 matches at 10 bases. Germline CDR1 is SGHNT and CDR2 is YYREEE (reference sequence). With V trimmed by 4 bases and J by 2 bases, 6 bases remained unmatched. CDR3 length: 15 residues. CDR3 DNA sequence: TGTGCCAGCAGCCCGGGACTAGCGTTTACCTACGAGCAGTACTTC. This encodes CASSPGLAFTYEQYF. The whole variable domain, filled in from reference TRBV5-4 and TRBJ2-7, reads ETGVTQSPTHLIKTRGQQVTLRCSSQSGHNTVSWYQQALGQGPQFIFQYYREEENGRGNFPPRFSGLQFPNYSSELNVNALELDDSALYLCASSPGLAFTYEQYFGPGTRLTVT.

This sequence joins TRBV2 and TRBJ2-3, with 9 bases that match TRBD2. The CDR3 length is 13 residues. The germline V gene encodes CDR1 SNHLY and CDR2 FYNNEI. V gave up 5 bases and J gave up 9 bases; unmatched junction bases: 6. CDR3 sequence (DNA): TGTGCCAGCAGTCTAGCGGGACTGAACACGCAGTATTTT. This gives the protein CASSLAGLNTQYF.

The rearrangement links TRBV5-4 to TRBJ2-2; 9 bases fit TRBD2. CDR3 length: 17 amino acids. Trimming removed 2 bases from V and 5 bases from J; junction bases left unmatched: 10. Germline CDR1 SGHNT, CDR2 YYREEE (reference sequence). The CDR3 nucleotides are TGTGCCAGCAGCTTTGTCCTAGCGGGATTTGGAACCGGGGAGCTGTTTTTT. Residues: CASSFVLAGFGTGELFF.

The gene calls are TRBV5-1 and TRBJ1-4, with no clear D. The CDR3 loop spans 13 amino acids. CDR1 SGHRS and CDR2 YFSETQ come from the germline V gene. The V end was cut by 6 bases, the J end by 0 bases, with 6 bases between. Here the CDR3 reads CASKVATNEKLFF. The CDR3 DNA reads TGCGCCAGCAAAGTTGCAACTAATGAAAAACTGTTTTTT.

This chain links TRBV18 with TRBJ1-1, with TRBD1 matching over 9 bases. After removal of 5 bases from V and 8 bases from J, the junction contained 9 bases not matched to a gene. CDR1 is KGHSH and CDR2 is LQKENI in the germline V gene. This CDR3 comprises 14 residues. CDR3 bases: TGTGCCAGCTCAGGGGGGACAGGGTTCTCAGAAGCTTTCTTT. This translates into CASSGGTGFSEAFF.

V gene TRBV6-6 combines with J gene TRBJ1-2; TRBD1 aligns across 7 bases. With 6 bases clipped from V and 4 bases from J, the junction kept 2 bases outside the gene matches. Germline CDR1 and CDR2: MNHNY and SVGAGI (reference sequence). CDR3 size: 12 residues. The CDR3 DNA is TGTGCCAGCAGGACAGGGACCTATGGCTACACCTTC. It is translated as CASRTGTYGYTF.

The genes are TRBV20-1 and TRBJ1-5; D gene unclear. V was pared by 3 bases and J by 0 bases, with 6 bases between. Germline values: CDR1 DFQATT, CDR2 SNEGSKA (reference sequence). This CDR3 spans 13 amino acids. CDR3 region: CSASSDSNQPQHF. For the CDR3, the DNA is TGCAGTGCTAGTTCAGATAGCAATCAGCCCCAGCATTTT.

CDR3 DNA sequence: TGTGCCAGTAGTACTTATGGGGGGGGACAGCAGTACTTC. Amino acids: CASSTYGGGQQYF. This chain joins TRBV19 and TRBJ2-7, with 7 bases lining up with TRBD2. CDR3 size: 13 residues. V lost 4 bases to trimming and J lost 8 bases; unmatched junction nucleotides: 8. CDR1 and CDR2 (germline): LNHDA, SQIVND (reference sequence).

The chain links TRBV29-1 to TRBJ1-5, with D uncertain. Per the germline V gene, CDR1 is SQVTM and CDR2 is ANQGSEA. The CDR3 length is 13 residues. V dropped 2 bases and J dropped 6 bases, with 11 bases sitting between them. The CDR3 sequence: CSVEQKSGQPQHF. CDR3 bases: TGCAGCGTTGAACAGAAGTCTGGTCAGCCCCAGCATTTT.

The rearrangement links TRBV30 to TRBJ1-5; D might be TRBD1 (5 bases). V lost 0 bases and J lost 9, with 18 bases in between. Germline lookup yields CDR1 GTSNPN and CDR2 SVGIG (reference sequence). The CDR3 contains 15 residues. CDR3: CAWSVKGTGSRPQHF. The CDR3 region has the DNA TGTGCCTGGAGTGTAAAGGGGACCGGTTCTCGGCCCCAGCATTTT.

This clone has a single count. The chain has TRBV20-1 and TRBJ1-2, with D hard to call. This CDR3 has 13 amino acids. V was trimmed by 3 bases and J by 5 bases, leaving 13 bases between them. Germline-derived CDR1 and CDR2 are DFQATT and SNEGSKA (reference sequence). The CDR3 is CSASTMGSYGYTF. In DNA form, the CDR3 reads TGCAGTGCTAGTACAATGGGCTCTTATGGCTACACCTTC.

The chain links TRBV7-2 to TRBJ1-4, with 10 bases that match TRBD1. From germline, CDR1 is SGHTA and CDR2 FQGNSA. The CDR3 totals 16 residues. The V and J ends lost 0 bases and 7 bases, in that order; junction bases with no gene match: 5. CDR3 bases: TGTGCCAGCAGCTTAGCCCCGACAGGGGGCGCTGAAAAACTGTTTTTT. Protein: CASSLAPTGGAEKLFF.

J is TRBJ2-7 and V is TRBV24-1, with TRBD1 matching over 10 bases. V was clipped by 6 bases and J by 6 bases; unmatched bases: 10. Germline CDR1 and CDR2: KGHDR and SFDVKD. This CDR3 has 15 residues. CDR3: CATSSTGTGVSEQYF. In nucleotides, the CDR3 is TGTGCCACCAGTAGCACCGGGACAGGGGTTAGCGAGCAGTACTTC.

This clone was recorded only once. V usage is TRBV4-1 and J usage is TRBJ1-2; D not certain. The length of the CDR3 is 15 residues. V lost 0 bases to trimming and J lost 3 bases, with 11 bases between them. The germline gives CDR1 MGHRA, CDR2 YSYEKL. The CDR3: CASSQEARAYYGYTF. CDR3 sequence (DNA): TGCGCCAGCAGCCAAGAAGCCAGAGCCTACTATGGCTACACCTTC.